This TCR beta chain was sequenced during a study of shared T cell receptors in the human thymus. Profiling relied on immunoSEQ multiplex PCR, and the TCRdb table lists in-frame clones only, not all of them. The data hold 700,000 to 750,000 clones, with around 85% observed a single time. The ends were cut back, 0 bases at V and 7 bases at J, with 16 bases in the middle. Germline CDR1 LNHDA, CDR2 SQIVND (reference sequence). This CDR3 is built from 17 residues. These data were likewise used in another study, on human thymus T cells. That report notes: Among the donors, all were healthy Finnish infants having corrective surgery for congenital heart defects. The thymus tissue came from resections taken during corrective heart surgery. Unrelated individuals had highly overlapping thymic repertoires, as reported in related research.

The receptor was isolated from a girl under three years old with a congenital heart defect. This chain uses TRBV19 with TRBJ1-6; possible D gene TRBD1, 5 bases. Sequenced: thymocytes. CDR3 loop: CASSIEIYDSINSPLHF. The DNA for the CDR3 is TGTGCCAGTAGTATAGAAATCTACGACAGCATAAATTCACCCCTCCACTTT.